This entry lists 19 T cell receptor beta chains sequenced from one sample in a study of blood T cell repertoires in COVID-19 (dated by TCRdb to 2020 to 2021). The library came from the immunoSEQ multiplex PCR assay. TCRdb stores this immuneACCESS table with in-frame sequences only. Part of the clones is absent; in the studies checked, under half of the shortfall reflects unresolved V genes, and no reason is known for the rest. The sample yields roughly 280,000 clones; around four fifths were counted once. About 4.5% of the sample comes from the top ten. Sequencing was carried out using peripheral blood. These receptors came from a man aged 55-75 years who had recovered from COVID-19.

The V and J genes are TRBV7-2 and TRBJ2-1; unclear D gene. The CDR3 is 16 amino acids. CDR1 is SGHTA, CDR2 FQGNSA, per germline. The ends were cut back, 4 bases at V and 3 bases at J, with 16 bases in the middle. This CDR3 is CASSSPPGGFYNEQFF. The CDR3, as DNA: TGTGCCAGCAGCTCTCCCCCCGGCGGATTCTACAATGAGCAGTTCTTC.

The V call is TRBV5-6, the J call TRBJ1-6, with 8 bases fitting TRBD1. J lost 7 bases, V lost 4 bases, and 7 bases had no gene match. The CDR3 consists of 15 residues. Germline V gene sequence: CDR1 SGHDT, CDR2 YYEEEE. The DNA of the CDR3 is TGTGCCAGCAGCACAGGGGGGCGGGGGAATTCACCCCTCCACTTT. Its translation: CASSTGGRGNSPLHF.

Written as DNA, the CDR3 is TGTGCCAGCAGCTACGACAGCTCTGGGGCCAACGTCCTGACTTTC. Its translation: CASSYDSSGANVLTF. The V call is TRBV5-5, the J call TRBJ2-6; possibly TRBD1 for D (5 bases). This CDR3 has 15 amino acids. Per the germline V gene, CDR1 is SGHKS and CDR2 is YYEKEE (reference sequence). V gave up 3 bases and J gave up 0 bases, with 7 bases separating them.

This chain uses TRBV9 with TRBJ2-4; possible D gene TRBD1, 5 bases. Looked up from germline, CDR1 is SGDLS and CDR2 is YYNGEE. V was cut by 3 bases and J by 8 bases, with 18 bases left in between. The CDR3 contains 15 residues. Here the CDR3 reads CASSEGRRGGDIQYF. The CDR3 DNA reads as TGTGCCAGCAGCGAGGGGCGTAGGGGTGGAGACATTCAGTACTTC.

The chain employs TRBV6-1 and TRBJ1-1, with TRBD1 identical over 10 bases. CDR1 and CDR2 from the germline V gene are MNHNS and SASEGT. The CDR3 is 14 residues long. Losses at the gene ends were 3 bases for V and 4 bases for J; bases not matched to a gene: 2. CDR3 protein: CASSDRDRGTEAFF. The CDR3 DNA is TGTGCCAGCAGTGACCGGGACAGGGGCACTGAAGCTTTCTTT.

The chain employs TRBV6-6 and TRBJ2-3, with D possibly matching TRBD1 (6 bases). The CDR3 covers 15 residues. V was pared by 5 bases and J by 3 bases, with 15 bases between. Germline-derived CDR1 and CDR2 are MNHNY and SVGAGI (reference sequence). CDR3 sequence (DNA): TGTGCCAGCAGTAGCCCCAGGGGTGCAACAGATACGCAGTATTTT. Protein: CASSSPRGATDTQYF.

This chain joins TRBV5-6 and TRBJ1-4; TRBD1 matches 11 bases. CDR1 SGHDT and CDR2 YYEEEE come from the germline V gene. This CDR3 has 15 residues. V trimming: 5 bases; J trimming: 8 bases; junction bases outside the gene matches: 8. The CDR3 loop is CASSIRGQGGEKLFF. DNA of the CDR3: TGTGCCAGCAGTATACGGGGACAGGGGGGAGAAAAACTGTTTTTT.

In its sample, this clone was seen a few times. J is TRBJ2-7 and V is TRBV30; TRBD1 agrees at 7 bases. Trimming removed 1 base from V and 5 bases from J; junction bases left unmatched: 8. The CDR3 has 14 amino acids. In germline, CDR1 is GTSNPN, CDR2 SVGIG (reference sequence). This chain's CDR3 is CAWSGRGPVHEQYF. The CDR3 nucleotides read TGTGCCTGGAGTGGAAGGGGGCCGGTCCACGAGCAGTACTTC.

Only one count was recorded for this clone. This chain's CDR3 is CASSSWTGRSNSPLHF. The CDR3, as DNA: TGTGCCAGCAGTTCCTGGACAGGGCGGAGTAATTCACCCCTCCACTTT. The chain couples TRBV28 to TRBJ1-6; 8 bases line up with TRBD1. Germline V gene lookup returns CDR1 MDHEN and CDR2 SYDVKM. With 4 bases clipped from V and 6 bases from J, the junction kept 8 bases outside the gene matches. The CDR3 covers 16 residues. Full variable domain (remainder filled in from reference TRBV28 and TRBJ1-6): DVKVTQSSRYLVKRTGEKVFLECVQDMDHENMFWYRQDPGLGLRLIYFSYDVKMKEKGDIPEGYSVSREKKERFSLILESASTNQTSMYLCASSSWTGRSNSPLHFGNGTRLTVT.

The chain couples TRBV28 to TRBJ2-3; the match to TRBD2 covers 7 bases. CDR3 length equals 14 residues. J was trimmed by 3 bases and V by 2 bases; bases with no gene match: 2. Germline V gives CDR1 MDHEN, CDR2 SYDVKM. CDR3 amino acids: CASSLQRGTDTQYF. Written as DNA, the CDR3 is TGTGCCAGCAGTTTACAGCGGGGAACAGATACGCAGTATTTT.

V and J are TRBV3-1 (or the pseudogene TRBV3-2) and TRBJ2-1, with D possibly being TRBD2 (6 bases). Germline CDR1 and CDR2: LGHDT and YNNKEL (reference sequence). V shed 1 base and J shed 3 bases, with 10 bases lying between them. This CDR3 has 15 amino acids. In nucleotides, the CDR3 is TGTGCCAGCAGCCAAGTGGCGCGGGGCTACAATGAGCAGTTCTTC. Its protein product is CASSQVARGYNEQFF.

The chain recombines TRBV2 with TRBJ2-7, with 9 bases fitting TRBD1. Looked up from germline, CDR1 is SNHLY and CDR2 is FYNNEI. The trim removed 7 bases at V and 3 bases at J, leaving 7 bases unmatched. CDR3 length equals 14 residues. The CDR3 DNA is TGTGCCAGCAAGGGACAGGGAGGATTCTACGAGCAGTACTTC. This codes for CASKGQGGFYEQYF.

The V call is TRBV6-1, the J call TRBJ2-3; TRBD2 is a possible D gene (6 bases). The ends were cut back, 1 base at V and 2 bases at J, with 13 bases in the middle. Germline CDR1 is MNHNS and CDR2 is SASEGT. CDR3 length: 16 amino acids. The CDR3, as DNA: TGTGCCAGCAGTGAAGGGGGGGACCGAATCACAGATACGCAGTATTTT. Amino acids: CASSEGGDRITDTQYF.

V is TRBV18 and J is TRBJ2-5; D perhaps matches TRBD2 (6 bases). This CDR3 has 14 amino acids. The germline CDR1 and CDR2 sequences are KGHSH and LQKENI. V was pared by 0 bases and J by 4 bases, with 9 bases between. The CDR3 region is CASSPPRGGETQYF. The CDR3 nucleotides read TGTGCCAGCTCACCACCGAGGGGAGGAGAGACCCAGTACTTC. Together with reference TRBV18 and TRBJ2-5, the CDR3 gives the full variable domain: NAGVMQNPRHLVRRRGQEARLRCSPMKGHSHVYWYRQLPEEGLKFMVYLQKENIIDESGMPKERFSAEFPKEGPSILRIQQVVRGDSAAYFCASSPPRGGETQYFGPGTRLLVL.

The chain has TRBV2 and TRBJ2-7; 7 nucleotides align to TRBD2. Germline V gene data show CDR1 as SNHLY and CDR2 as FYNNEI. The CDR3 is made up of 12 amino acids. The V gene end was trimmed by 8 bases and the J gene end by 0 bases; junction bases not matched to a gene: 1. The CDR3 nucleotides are TGTGCCAGCGGGAGGGACTCCTACGAGCAGTACTTC. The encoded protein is CASGRDSYEQYF.

CDR3 protein: CASSLNLLLSGANVLTF. As DNA, the CDR3 is TGTGCCAGCAGCTTAAATCTACTCCTCTCTGGGGCCAACGTCCTGACTTTC. This chain connects TRBV7-2 to TRBJ2-6; D gene ambiguous. Trimming pared 2 bases from V and 0 bases from J, leaving 11 bases between. Looked up from germline, CDR1 is SGHTA and CDR2 is FQGNSA. The CDR3 spans 17 residues.

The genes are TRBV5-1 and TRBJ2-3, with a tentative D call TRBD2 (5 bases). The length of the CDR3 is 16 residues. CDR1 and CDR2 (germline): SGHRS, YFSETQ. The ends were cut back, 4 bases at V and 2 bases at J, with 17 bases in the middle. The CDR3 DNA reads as TGCGCCAGCAGCCTGGCGGTACAGACTAACACAGATACGCAGTATTTT. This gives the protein CASSLAVQTNTDTQYF. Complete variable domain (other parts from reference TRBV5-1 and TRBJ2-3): KAGVTQTPRYLIKTRGQQVTLSCSPISGHRSVSWYQQTPGQGLQFLFEYFSETQRNKGNFPGRFSGRQFSNSRSEMNVSTLELGDSALYLCASSLAVQTNTDTQYFGPGTRLTVL.

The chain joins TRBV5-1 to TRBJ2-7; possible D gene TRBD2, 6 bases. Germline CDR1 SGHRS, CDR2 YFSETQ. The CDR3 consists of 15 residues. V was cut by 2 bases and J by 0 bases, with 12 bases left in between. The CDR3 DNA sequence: TGCGCCAGCAGCTTCGGAGGGGTTAGCTCCTACGAGCAGTACTTC. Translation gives CASSFGGVSSYEQYF. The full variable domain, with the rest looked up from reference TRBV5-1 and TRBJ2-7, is KAGVTQTPRYLIKTRGQQVTLSCSPISGHRSVSWYQQTPGQGLQFLFEYFSETQRNKGNFPGRFSGRQFSNSRSEMNVSTLELGDSALYLCASSFGGVSSYEQYFGPGTRLTVT.

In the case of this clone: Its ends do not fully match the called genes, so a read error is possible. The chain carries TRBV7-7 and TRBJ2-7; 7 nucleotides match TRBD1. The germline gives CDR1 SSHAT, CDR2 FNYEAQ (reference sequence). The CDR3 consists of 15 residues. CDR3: CASSLAGGPDYEQYF. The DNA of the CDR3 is TGTGCTAGCAGCTTAGCAGGGGGTCCCGACTACGAGCAGTACTTC.